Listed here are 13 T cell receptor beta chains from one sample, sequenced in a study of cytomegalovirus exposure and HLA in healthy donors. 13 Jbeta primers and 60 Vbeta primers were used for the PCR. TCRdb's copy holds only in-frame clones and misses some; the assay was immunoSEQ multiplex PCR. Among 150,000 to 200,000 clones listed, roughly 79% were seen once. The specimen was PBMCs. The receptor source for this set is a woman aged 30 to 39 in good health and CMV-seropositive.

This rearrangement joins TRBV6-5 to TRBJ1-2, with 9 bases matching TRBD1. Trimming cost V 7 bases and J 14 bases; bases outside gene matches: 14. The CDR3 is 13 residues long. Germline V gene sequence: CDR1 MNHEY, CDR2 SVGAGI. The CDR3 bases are TGTGCCAGCAACGGAGGACAGGGGTCGCCTTATACCTTC. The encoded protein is CASNGGQGSPYTF.

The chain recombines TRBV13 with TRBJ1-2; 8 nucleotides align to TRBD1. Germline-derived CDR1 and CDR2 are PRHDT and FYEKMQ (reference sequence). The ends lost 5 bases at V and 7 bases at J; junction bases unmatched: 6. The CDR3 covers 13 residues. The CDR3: CASSIQGAGGYTF. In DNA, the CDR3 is TGTGCCAGCAGCATCCAGGGGGCAGGTGGCTACACCTTC.

This chain's CDR3 is CASSPVQNSYEQYF. The DNA of the CDR3 is TGTGCCAGCTCACCTGTGCAGAACTCCTACGAGCAGTACTTC. This chain links TRBV18 with TRBJ2-7; D remains ambiguous. Germline-derived CDR1 and CDR2 are KGHSH and LQKENI. Trimming stripped 3 bases from V and 0 bases from J, with 9 bases between. This CDR3 has 14 residues. Full variable domain (missing parts from reference TRBV18 and TRBJ2-7): NAGVMQNPRHLVRRRGQEARLRCSPMKGHSHVYWYRQLPEEGLKFMVYLQKENIIDESGMPKERFSAEFPKEGPSILRIQQVVRGDSAAYFCASSPVQNSYEQYFGPGTRLTVT.

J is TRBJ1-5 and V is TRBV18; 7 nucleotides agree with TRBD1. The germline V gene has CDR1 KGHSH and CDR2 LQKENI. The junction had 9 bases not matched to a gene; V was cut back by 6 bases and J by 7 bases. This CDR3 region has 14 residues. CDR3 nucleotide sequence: TGTGCCAGCTCTCCGACAGGGAGCATCCAGCCCCAGCATTTT. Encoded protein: CASSPTGSIQPQHF.

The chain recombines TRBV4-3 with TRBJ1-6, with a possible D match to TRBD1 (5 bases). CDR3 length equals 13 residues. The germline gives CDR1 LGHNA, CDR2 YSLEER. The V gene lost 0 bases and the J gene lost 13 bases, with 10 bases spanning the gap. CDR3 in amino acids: CASSQDQGKPLHF. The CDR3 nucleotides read TGCGCCAGCAGCCAAGATCAGGGAAAGCCCCTCCACTTT.

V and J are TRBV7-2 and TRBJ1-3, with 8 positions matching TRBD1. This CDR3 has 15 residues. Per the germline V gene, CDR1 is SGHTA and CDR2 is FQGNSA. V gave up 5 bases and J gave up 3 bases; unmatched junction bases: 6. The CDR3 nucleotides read TGTGCCAGCAGCCGTAGGACAGGGCTTGGAAACACCATATATTTT. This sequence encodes CASSRRTGLGNTIYF.

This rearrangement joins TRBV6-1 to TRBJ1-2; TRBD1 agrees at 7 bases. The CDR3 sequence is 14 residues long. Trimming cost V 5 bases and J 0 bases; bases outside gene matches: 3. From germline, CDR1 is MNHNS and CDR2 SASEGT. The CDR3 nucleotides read TGTGCCAGCAGTCCGGGACAGACTAACTATGGCTACACCTTC. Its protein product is CASSPGQTNYGYTF.

The CDR3 DNA is TGCGCCAGCAGCTACTTAGCGGATTCCTACAATGAGCAGTTCTTC. Its protein is CASSYLADSYNEQFF. This chain uses TRBV5-1 with TRBJ2-1, with D maybe TRBD2 (6 bases). There are 15 residues in the CDR3. The V gene lost 3 bases and the J gene lost 1 base, with 11 bases spanning the gap. Germline CDR1 and CDR2: SGHRS and YFSETQ.

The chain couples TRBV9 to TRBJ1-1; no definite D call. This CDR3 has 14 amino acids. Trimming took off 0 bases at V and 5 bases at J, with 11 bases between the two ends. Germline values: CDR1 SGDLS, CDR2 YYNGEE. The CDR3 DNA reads TGTGCCAGCAGCGTAGCCGAGACTGGGACTGAAGCTTTCTTT. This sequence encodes CASSVAETGTEAFF.

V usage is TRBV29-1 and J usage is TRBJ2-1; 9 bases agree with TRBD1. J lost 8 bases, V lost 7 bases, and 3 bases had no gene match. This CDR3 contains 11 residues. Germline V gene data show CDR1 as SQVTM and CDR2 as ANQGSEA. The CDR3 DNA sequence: TGCAGCGGAACAGGGGGCCATGAGCAGTTCTTC. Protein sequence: CSGTGGHEQFF.

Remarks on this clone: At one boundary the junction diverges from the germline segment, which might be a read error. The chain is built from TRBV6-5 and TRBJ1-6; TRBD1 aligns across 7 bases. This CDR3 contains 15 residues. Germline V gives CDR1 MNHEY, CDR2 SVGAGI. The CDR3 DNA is TGTGCCAGCAGTGACTCGACAGGGCGTAATTCACCCCTCCACTTT. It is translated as CASSDSTGRNSPLHF.

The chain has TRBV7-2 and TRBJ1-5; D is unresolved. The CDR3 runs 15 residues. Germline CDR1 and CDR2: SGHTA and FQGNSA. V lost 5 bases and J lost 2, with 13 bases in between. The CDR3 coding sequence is TGTGCCAGCAGCCTTGACGCGGTACGCAATCAGCCCCAGCATTTT. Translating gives CASSLDAVRNQPQHF.

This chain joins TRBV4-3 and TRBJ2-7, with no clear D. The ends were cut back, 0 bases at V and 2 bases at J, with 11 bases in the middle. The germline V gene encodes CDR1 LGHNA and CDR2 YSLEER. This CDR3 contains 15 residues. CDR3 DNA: TGCGCCAGCAGCCAAGATAGAGCGCTACCCTACGAGCAGTACTTC. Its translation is CASSQDRALPYEQYF.